This T cell receptor beta chain was identified in a study of blood T cells in healthy people across ages. Study-wide results and limits: Age advanced and TCR beta diversity per million T cells fell, roughly linearly.

At least ten counts were recorded for this clonotype. Its antigen remains unidentified. The CDR3 is 15 residues long. V lost 3 bases to trimming and J lost 0 bases, with 12 bases between them. Germline V gives CDR1 MDHEN, CDR2 SYDVKM. For the second PCR, which ran for 7 to 11 cycles, a sample-barcoded 5' primer and a J-beta primer mix were used. TCRdb reprocessed the 5' RACE reads via MiXCR and lists one record per CDR3 protein. The sample yields about 640,000 distinct CDR3 sequences, less than 35% seen once. Material for sequencing was blood. The sequence derives from a woman of 80 years or more in good health. The chain employs TRBV28 and TRBJ2-7; TRBD1 or TRBD2 may be the D gene (6 bases each). The CDR3 nucleotides are TGTGCCAGCAGTTTCTGGGGGGCCCACTCCTACGAGCAGTACTTC. It codes for CASSFWGAHSYEQYF.